This T cell receptor (beta chain) was recorded in a study of human T cells and chemical hapten exposure. Study details: There were weekly diphenylcyclopropenone doses to the scalp for patients throughout the approximately 25-week study. Patch tests applied 0.01% DPC to the upper back and were scored after 6 days.

V was trimmed by 6 bases and J by 4 bases, leaving 16 bases between them. The CDR3 totals 15 residues. CDR1 is KGHSH, CDR2 LQKENI, per germline. Individual cDNA molecules in this library carried unique molecular identifiers. TCRdb redid the calling of the RACE reads with MiXCR, one entry per CDR3 protein. The sample has 35,000 to 50,000 distinct CDR3 sequences, around 9% seen once; the top ten hold 15%. Documented time point: patch test 2, 6 weeks after DPC sensitization. Treatment of the sample: therapeutic diphenylcyclopropenone sensitization with weekly scalp DPC. The chain carries TRBV18 and TRBJ1-3; D is possibly TRBD1 (5 bases). This clonotype was obtained from a woman aged 40 to 55 with alopecia areata. Some clones in this sample may be carry-over from other donors' samples. Sequencing used whole blood, obtained in connection with sensitization to the hapten diphenylcyclopropenone (DPC). CDR3 nucleotides: TGTGCCAGCTCCCGGGGCCAGCAACTCGGAAACACCATATATTTT. This translates into CASSRGQQLGNTIYF.